A selection of T cell receptor beta chains follows, all from one sample in a study of OX40 agonist ivuxolimab in advanced cancers. Profiled with immunoSEQ multiplex PCR; TCRdb holds only in-frame clones, not every one. The sample holds over 45,000 clones, 85% to 95% seen once. The material was CD4+ or CD8+ T cells sorted from blood, obtained in a trial of the OX40 agonist ivuxolimab. The receptors here all came from an adult with an advanced solid tumor such as melanoma, head and neck, liver or kidney cancer. CDR3s include the opening cysteine and the closing phenylalanine or tryptophan. D genes are given only for firm matches. Where a row states a size, it is once, few, many or the class of an expanded clone; other rows omit it.

DNA: TGTGCCAGCTCGAGACAGAGTAACTATGGCTACACCTTC
CDR3: CASSRQSNYGYTF
size: -
J: TRBJ1-2
D: -
V: TRBV14

DNA: TGCGCCAGCAGCCGACTGACTAGCGGGAGGGAGTCCTACGAGCAGTACTTC
CDR3: CASSRLTSGRESYEQYF
size: -
J: TRBJ2-7
D: TRBD2
V: TRBV4-3

DNA: TGTGCCAGTAGAGATAACTATGGCTACACCTTC
CDR3: CASRDNYGYTF
size: -
J: TRBJ1-2
D: -
V: TRBV19

DNA: TGTGCCACCAGCAGAGAACAGCCGTGGTGGGATGAGCAGTTCTTC
CDR3: CATSREQPWWDEQFF
size: -
J: TRBJ2-1
D: -
V: TRBV15

DNA: TGTGCCAGCAGCACAGGGACTAGCGGGGGGAAATACGAGCAGTACTTC
CDR3: CASSTGTSGGKYEQYF
size: -
J: TRBJ2-7
D: -
V: TRBV21-1

DNA: TGTGCCAGCACCACTTGGGCGGGAGAGGTAAAGACCCAGTACTTC
CDR3: CASTTWAGEVKTQYF
size: -
J: TRBJ2-5
D: TRBD2
V: TRBV7-9

DNA: TGTGCCAGCAGCTTGAATCGTCCCTCCGGGCTGTTTTTT
CDR3: CASSLNRPSGLFF
size: -
J: TRBJ1-4
D: -
V: TRBV5-6

DNA: TGTGCCAGCAGCCAGGGACAAGCGGCTAGCTCCTACAATGAGCAGTTCTTC
CDR3: CASSQGQAASSYNEQFF
size: -
J: TRBJ2-1
D: -
V: TRBV4-2

DNA: TGTACCGTATGGGGACAGGGGGCCTCTGGAAACACCATATATTTT
CDR3: CTVWGQGASGNTIYF
size: -
J: TRBJ1-3
D: TRBD1
V: TRBV6-1

DNA: TGCGCCAGCAGCCAAGAAGGGACCCCCGCCGGGGAGCTGTTTTTT
CDR3: CASSQEGTPAGELFF
size: -
J: TRBJ2-2
D: -
V: TRBV4-3

DNA: TGTGCCAGTAAGAGTAGGGGGGAGGTCTACGAGCAGTACTTC
CDR3: CASKSRGEVYEQYF
size: once
J: TRBJ2-7
D: -
V: TRBV19

DNA: TGTGCCAGCAGCTTAGGACTAGCGGGAGACACCGGGGAGCTGTTTTTT
CDR3: CASSLGLAGDTGELFF
size: -
J: TRBJ2-2
D: TRBD2
V: TRBV7-6

DNA: TGTGCCAGCAGTTCACGGGACAGGTCTAGAGGGGGAAACTATGGCTACACCTTC
CDR3: CASSSRDRSRGGNYGYTF
size: -
J: TRBJ1-2
D: TRBD1
V: TRBV27

DNA: TGCAGCGTTGGGGACAGGGACAGTGGCTACACCTTC
CDR3: CSVGDRDSGYTF
size: few
J: TRBJ1-2
D: TRBD1
V: TRBV29-1

DNA: TGTGCTAGCAGCTCCACAGGGGTAGGGACAGATACGCAGTATTTT
CDR3: CASSSTGVGTDTQYF
size: -
J: TRBJ2-3
D: TRBD1
V: TRBV7-7

DNA: TGTGCCAGCAGCTTCGGGACAGGGGTTTTGGGCTCCTACAATGAGCAGTTCTTC
CDR3: CASSFGTGVLGSYNEQFF
size: -
J: TRBJ2-1
D: TRBD1
V: TRBV5-6